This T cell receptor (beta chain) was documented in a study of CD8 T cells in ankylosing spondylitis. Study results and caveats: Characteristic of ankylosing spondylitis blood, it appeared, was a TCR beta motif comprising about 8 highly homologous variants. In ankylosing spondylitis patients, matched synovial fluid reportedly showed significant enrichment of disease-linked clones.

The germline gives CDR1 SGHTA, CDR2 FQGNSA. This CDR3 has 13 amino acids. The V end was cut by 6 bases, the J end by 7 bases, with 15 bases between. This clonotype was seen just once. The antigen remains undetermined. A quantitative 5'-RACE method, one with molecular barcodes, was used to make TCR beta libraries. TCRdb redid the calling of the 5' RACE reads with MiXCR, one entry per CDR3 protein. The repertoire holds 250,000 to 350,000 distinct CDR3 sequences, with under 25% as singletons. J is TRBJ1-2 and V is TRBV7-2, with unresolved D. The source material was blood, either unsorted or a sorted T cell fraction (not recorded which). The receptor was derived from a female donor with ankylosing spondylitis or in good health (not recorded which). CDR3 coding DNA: TGTGCCAGCAGTCCCGAGGGTGGCATTGGCTACACCTTC. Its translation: CASSPEGGIGYTF.